The clone carrying this TCR beta chain has a single count. The V and J ends lost 8 bases and 4 bases respectively, with 21 bases between them. Per the germline V gene, CDR1 is SNHLY and CDR2 is FYNNEI. This CDR3 has 16 amino acids. This specimen comes from a study of blood T cell repertoires in COVID-19. Sequencing used immunoSEQ multiplex PCR; TCRdb keeps in-frame clones, though not all of them. The sample records about 210,000 clones, more than 70% being singletons. The chain couples TRBV2 to TRBJ2-1, with a tentative D call TRBD2 (6 bases). Material: PBMCs or T cells enriched from blood (not recorded which). The receptor was isolated from a man between 25 and 39 years old with acute COVID-19. CDR3 region: CASHAGTPTPYNEQFF. The CDR3 nucleotides are TGTGCCAGCCATGCCGGGACTCCCACCCCTTACAATGAGCAGTTCTTC. The full variable domain, rest sourced from reference TRBV2 and TRBJ2-1, is EPEVTQTPSHQVTQMGQEVILRCVPISNHLYFYWYRQILGQKVEFLVSFYNNEISEKSEIFDDQFSVERPDGSNFTLKIRSTKLEDSAMYFCASHAGTPTPYNEQFFGPGTRLTVL.